Listed below are T cell receptor beta chains from one sample, sequenced in a study of blood T cell repertoires in COVID-19. Sequencing was performed with immunoSEQ multiplex PCR; in TCRdb, only in-frame clones are kept and a portion is missing. The sample contains about 180,000 clones, 80% of which appear only once. The sequenced sample consisted of PBMCs or T cells enriched from blood (not recorded which). The receptors were gathered from a man between 60 and 75 years old who had been exposed to COVID-19. The CDR3 runs from the conserved cysteine through the conserved F or W. Fields, in order: clone size, J gene, V gene, CDR3 protein. Some rows have no size entry. The others give once, few or many, or a class for an expanded clone.

clone size: .; J gene: TRBJ2-7; V gene: TRBV7-6; CDR3 protein: CASSQGGDEQYF
clone size: .; J gene: TRBJ1-4; V gene: TRBV4-1; CDR3 protein: CASSQEGATNEKLFF
clone size: few; J gene: TRBJ2-7; V gene: TRBV27; CDR3 protein: CASMVPGLSYEQYF
clone size: .; J gene: TRBJ2-7; V gene: TRBV6-5; CDR3 protein: CASSFTGREEQYF
clone size: .; J gene: TRBJ2-5; V gene: TRBV29-1; CDR3 protein: CSVEPGVETQYF
clone size: .; J gene: TRBJ2-7; V gene: TRBV2; CDR3 protein: CASRRTGVYYEQYF
clone size: .; J gene: TRBJ2-2; V gene: TRBV7-2; CDR3 protein: CASSLEAGPYTGELFF
clone size: .; J gene: TRBJ2-7; V gene: TRBV6-6; CDR3 protein: CASRRTGGSNEQYF
clone size: .; J gene: TRBJ2-3; V gene: TRBV6-5; CDR3 protein: CASLRGAANTDTQYF
clone size: .; J gene: TRBJ1-4; V gene: TRBV25-1; CDR3 protein: CASRGEKLFF
clone size: .; J gene: TRBJ2-1; V gene: TRBV7-2; CDR3 protein: CASSLDAGRPGDEQFF
clone size: many; J gene: TRBJ1-2; V gene: TRBV19; CDR3 protein: CASSPGGQVYGYTF
clone size: .; J gene: TRBJ2-5; V gene: TRBV7-3; CDR3 protein: CASSLGFRGGSETQYF
clone size: .; J gene: TRBJ2-1; V gene: TRBV19; CDR3 protein: CASSPRWAAGAGNEQFF
clone size: .; J gene: TRBJ1-2; V gene: TRBV18; CDR3 protein: CASSNRQDGGYTF
clone size: .; J gene: TRBJ2-5; V gene: TRBV29-1; CDR3 protein: CSGMQGTGETQYF
clone size: .; J gene: TRBJ1-2; V gene: TRBV6-5; CDR3 protein: CASSFSSGEVNYGYTF
clone size: .; J gene: TRBJ1-1; V gene: TRBV11-1; CDR3 protein: CASSPQGETEAFF
clone size: .; J gene: TRBJ2-7; V gene: TRBV7-9; CDR3 protein: CASSLTAGLGYEQYF
clone size: .; J gene: TRBJ2-3; V gene: TRBV15; CDR3 protein: CATSTTGTSGLSTDTQYF
clone size: .; J gene: TRBJ2-5; V gene: TRBV11-2; CDR3 protein: CATSPPARGQETQYF
clone size: few; J gene: TRBJ2-2; V gene: TRBV7-2; CDR3 protein: CASSLGQGAMTGELFF
clone size: .; J gene: TRBJ2-3; V gene: TRBV6-5; CDR3 protein: CASSYGASTDTQYF
clone size: .; J gene: TRBJ2-7; V gene: TRBV19; CDR3 protein: CASRETGAYEQYF
clone size: few; J gene: TRBJ1-2; V gene: TRBV29-1; CDR3 protein: CSVEHSNYGYTF
clone size: once; J gene: TRBJ2-5; V gene: TRBV5-1; CDR3 protein: CASSPTGLNKETQYF
clone size: once; J gene: TRBJ2-7; V gene: TRBV10-3; CDR3 protein: CAISGTGAYEQYF
clone size: .; J gene: TRBJ2-7; V gene: TRBV30; CDR3 protein: CAWTDEQYF
clone size: .; J gene: TRBJ1-5; V gene: TRBV6-1; CDR3 protein: CASSEGGGGSNQPQHF
clone size: .; J gene: TRBJ1-6; V gene: TRBV28; CDR3 protein: CASGNRGRNSPLHF
clone size: .; J gene: TRBJ2-1; V gene: TRBV24-1; CDR3 protein: CATSDKLAPNYNEQFF
clone size: .; J gene: TRBJ2-7; V gene: TRBV7-9; CDR3 protein: CAISVYGYEQYF
clone size: .; J gene: TRBJ2-1; V gene: TRBV11-2; CDR3 protein: CASSLLFEEFF
clone size: .; J gene: TRBJ1-1; V gene: TRBV18; CDR3 protein: CASSPEGILNTEAFF
clone size: .; J gene: TRBJ2-5; V gene: TRBV7-9; CDR3 protein: CASSGGASGRETQYF
clone size: .; J gene: TRBJ1-2; V gene: TRBV7-3; CDR3 protein: CASSQDRGYGYTF
clone size: few; J gene: TRBJ1-3; V gene: TRBV7-9; CDR3 protein: CASSPVLGNTIYF
clone size: .; J gene: TRBJ2-2; V gene: TRBV28; CDR3 protein: CASSSRDDTGELFF
clone size: .; J gene: TRBJ1-6; V gene: TRBV19; CDR3 protein: CASSSSGDSYNSPLHF
clone size: once; J gene: TRBJ2-4; V gene: TRBV19; CDR3 protein: CASAGRGENIQYF
clone size: .; J gene: TRBJ1-4; V gene: TRBV7-8; CDR3 protein: CASSQRWDSNEKLFF
clone size: .; J gene: TRBJ1-2; V gene: TRBV19; CDR3 protein: CASSIGQGIGGYTF
clone size: few; J gene: TRBJ1-6; V gene: TRBV12-3/TRBV12-4; CDR3 protein: CASSTRQGSPLHF
clone size: .; J gene: TRBJ1-6; V gene: TRBV10-3; CDR3 protein: CAISGTGVGNSPLHF
clone size: .; J gene: TRBJ2-7; V gene: TRBV19; CDR3 protein: CASSPRDRGYEQYF
clone size: .; J gene: TRBJ1-6; V gene: TRBV9; CDR3 protein: CASSQTTGNSPLHF
clone size: .; J gene: TRBJ2-2; V gene: TRBV7-2; CDR3 protein: CASSSGQGANGELFF
clone size: .; J gene: TRBJ2-5; V gene: TRBV28; CDR3 protein: CASTPGQGNQETQYF
clone size: .; J gene: TRBJ1-4; V gene: TRBV19; CDR3 protein: CASRDRTYEKLFF
clone size: .; J gene: TRBJ2-1; V gene: TRBV20-1; CDR3 protein: CSASPASGRDEQFF
clone size: .; J gene: TRBJ2-7; V gene: TRBV25-1; CDR3 protein: CASSYTGDLYEQYF
clone size: .; J gene: TRBJ2-6; V gene: TRBV5-1; CDR3 protein: CASSVGQFSGANVLTF
clone size: .; J gene: TRBJ2-1; V gene: TRBV5-1; CDR3 protein: CASSHGMLAYNEQFF
clone size: .; J gene: TRBJ2-5; V gene: TRBV2; CDR3 protein: CASSRDRQETQYF
clone size: .; J gene: TRBJ1-5; V gene: TRBV2; CDR3 protein: CASRGDRGSNQPQHF
clone size: once; J gene: TRBJ2-3; V gene: TRBV7-9; CDR3 protein: CASSPGGGSTDTQYF
clone size: .; J gene: TRBJ1-1; V gene: TRBV6-5; CDR3 protein: CASSYSGGMNTEAFF
clone size: .; J gene: TRBJ1-5; V gene: TRBV2; CDR3 protein: CASSDSGGRNQPQHF
clone size: .; J gene: TRBJ2-7; V gene: TRBV11-2; CDR3 protein: CASSKDSLLYEQYF
clone size: .; J gene: TRBJ2-7; V gene: TRBV25-1; CDR3 protein: CASSEYGYEQYF